A single sample gave rise to the 24 T cell receptor beta chains below, sequenced in a study of preoperative IRX-2 immunotherapy in early breast cancer. Described treatment: preoperative locoregional IRX-2 cytokine immunotherapy. The data were produced by immunoSEQ multiplex PCR, yet TCRdb's version contains in-frame clones alone and is incomplete. The sample carries some 11,000 clones, 80% to 85% recorded once. The specimen was lymph node tissue, collected before IRX-2 immunotherapy. The receptors derive from a human donor with breast cancer.

This chain uses TRBV7-6 with TRBJ2-1; 10 bases agree with TRBD2. After removal of 1 base from V and 8 bases from J, the junction contained 14 bases not matched to a gene. From germline, CDR1 is SGHVS and CDR2 FNYEAQ. The CDR3 length is 18 residues. The CDR3 coding sequence is TGTGCCAGCAGCTTAGATGCTAGCGGGAGTAGGGGATTGTATGAGCAGTTCTTC. Translated: CASSLDASGSRGLYEQFF.

This clone appeared a single time. The rearrangement joins TRBV6-8 to TRBJ1-2, with 9 bases fitting TRBD1. Germline CDR1 MNHGY, CDR2 SAAAGT. J was trimmed by 8 bases and V by 4 bases; bases with no gene match: 5. The CDR3 sequence is 13 residues long. The CDR3 protein is CASSLGQGWGYTF. The CDR3 region has the DNA TGTGCCAGCAGTTTGGGACAGGGCTGGGGCTACACCTTC.

In this sample, this clone turned up a few times. This rearrangement joins TRBV7-8 to TRBJ2-1; D is unclear. CDR3 length: 13 amino acids. Between the trimmed V and J ends, which lost 0 bases and 6 bases, there was a span of 6 bases. The germline gives CDR1 SGHVS, CDR2 FQNEAQ. CDR3 nucleotides: TGTGCCAGCAGCTTAGCTAGCCTCAATGAGCAGTTCTTC. It yields the protein CASSLASLNEQFF. Looking up the rest from reference TRBV7-8 and TRBJ2-1 gives the full variable domain: GAGVSQSPRYKVAKRGQDVALRCDPISGHVSLFWYQQALGQGPEFLTYFQNEAQLDKSGLPSDRFFAERPEGSVSTLKIQRTQQEDSAVYLCASSLASLNEQFFGPGTRLTVL.

The CDR3 nucleotides read TGTGCCACGTTGAACAGGGGATTCACAGATACGCAGTATTTT. This encodes CATLNRGFTDTQYF. The gene calls are TRBV19 and TRBJ2-3; TRBD1 aligns across 7 bases. The CDR3 sequence is 14 residues long. Germline CDR1 is LNHDA and CDR2 is SQIVND (reference sequence). V lost 10 bases, J lost 2 bases, and 9 bases stayed unmatched.

The genes are TRBV11-3 and TRBJ2-5, with 14 bases matching TRBD2. Trimming took 4 bases from V and 4 from J; bases not matched to a gene: 5. The CDR3 contains 16 residues. CDR1 is SGHNT and CDR2 is YENEEA in the germline V gene. The CDR3 nucleotides read TGTGCCAGCAGCTCGACTAGCGGGAGGGCCAGAGAGACCCAGTACTTC. Protein sequence: CASSSTSGRARETQYF. The full variable domain, with the rest looked up from reference TRBV11-3 and TRBJ2-5, is EAGVVQSPRYKIIEKKQPVAFWCNPISGHNTLYWYLQNLGQGPELLIRYENEEAVDDSQLPKDRFSAERLKGVDSTLKIQPAELGDSAVYLCASSSTSGRARETQYFGPGTRLLVL.

V is TRBV6-8 and J is TRBJ1-1; maybe TRBD1 (6 bases). The CDR3 length is 14 residues. CDR1 and CDR2 from the germline V gene are MNHGY and SAAAGT. Trimming took off 6 bases at V and 2 bases at J, with 13 bases between the two ends. In nucleotides, the CDR3 is TGTGCCAGCAGCCCATGGACAGTCAACACTGAAGCTTTCTTT. Translation: CASSPWTVNTEAFF.

The chain couples TRBV7-6 to TRBJ2-1; possibly TRBD1 or TRBD2 for D (7 bases each). The CDR3 is made up of 14 amino acids. Germline CDR1 and CDR2: SGHVS and FNYEAQ. The germline V and J ends were trimmed by 5 bases and 5 bases, with 13 bases remaining between them. The CDR3 protein is CASSGEGANNEQFF. CDR3 DNA sequence: TGTGCCAGCAGCGGGGAGGGGGCTAACAATGAGCAGTTCTTC.

This clone was detected only once. This rearrangement joins TRBV28 to TRBJ1-5, with D possibly TRBD1 on 5 matching bases. This CDR3 contains 15 residues. V lost 5 bases, J lost 2 bases, and 13 bases lay in between. Germline-derived CDR1 and CDR2 are MDHEN and SYDVKM. CDR3 protein: CASSLGGNGNQPQHF. The CDR3 coding sequence is TGTGCCAGCAGTCTGGGGGGGAATGGCAATCAGCCCCAGCATTTT.

This rearrangement joins TRBV6-7 to TRBJ2-7, with 14 bases lining up with TRBD2. TRBV6-7 is sorted into the ORF group, with uncertain function. With V trimmed by 5 bases and J by 7 bases, 7 bases remained unmatched. CDR3 length equals 15 residues. The CDR3 loop reads CASSPRLAGGQEQYF. The CDR3 nucleotides read TGTGCCAGCAGTCCCCGACTAGCGGGAGGGCAAGAGCAGTACTTC.

The rearrangement links TRBV7-1 to TRBJ2-1, with 11 bases fitting TRBD2. TRBV7-1 is classed as an ORF, of uncertain function. V gave up 4 bases and J gave up 4 bases; unmatched junction bases: 9. The CDR3 is 17 residues long. The CDR3 is CASSFTGTSGTYNEQFF. CDR3 nucleotides: TGTGCCAGCAGCTTTACCGGGACTAGCGGAACTTACAATGAGCAGTTCTTC.

V usage is TRBV6-8 and J usage is TRBJ1-1, with no clear D. CDR1 and CDR2 (germline): MNHGY, SAAAGT. The CDR3 loop spans 12 amino acids. Between the trimmed V and J ends, which lost 5 bases and 1 base, there was a span of 5 bases. As DNA, the CDR3 is TGTGCCAGCAGTGCGGGGAACACTGAAGCTTTCTTT. Translated: CASSAGNTEAFF.

This clone was counted between two and nine times. Germline and junction disagree at one end, which may indicate a read error. This sequence joins TRBV6-8 and TRBJ2-7; 7 positions match TRBD1. This CDR3 contains 17 residues. The germline CDR1 and CDR2 sequences are MNHGY and SAAAGT. The CDR3 loop is CASSDSIVGQASYEQYF. CDR3 nucleotides: TGTGCCAGCAGTGACTCGATTGTAGGACAGGCCTCCTACGAGCAGTACTTC.

The V gene is TRBV7-1, the J gene TRBJ1-1; possibly TRBD1 for D (5 bases). TRBV7-1 is filed as an ORF, its function uncertain. The CDR3 is 13 residues long. Trimming stripped 4 bases from V and 5 bases from J, with 11 bases between. The CDR3 protein is CASSYSRGTEAFF. In nucleotides, the CDR3 is TGTGCCAGCAGCTATTCCCGGGGGACTGAAGCTTTCTTT.

The V gene is TRBV6-8, the J gene TRBJ2-3, with a possible D match to TRBD2 (6 bases). The CDR3 is made up of 15 amino acids. The V end lost 5 bases, the J end lost 6 bases, and 18 bases lay between the germline ends. Per germline, CDR1 MNHGY and CDR2 SAAAGT. The CDR3 region is CASSRSGSGGDTQYF. The CDR3 nucleotides read TGTGCCAGCAGTCGTAGCGGTTCTGGAGGGGATACGCAGTATTTT.

This chain uses TRBV29-1 with TRBJ1-1, with D possibly being TRBD1 (5 bases). CDR1 SQVTM and CDR2 ANQGSEA come from the germline V gene. Trimming took off 2 bases at V and 0 bases at J, with 7 bases between the two ends. CDR3 length equals 13 residues. CDR3 coding DNA: TGCAGCGTTGAACACAGGATGAACACTGAAGCTTTCTTT. The encoded protein is CSVEHRMNTEAFF.

The chain joins TRBV15 to TRBJ2-1; 15 nucleotides match TRBD2. J lost 7 bases, V lost 5 bases, and 6 bases had no gene match. Looked up from germline, CDR1 is LNHNV and CDR2 is YYDKDF (reference sequence). The CDR3 contains 16 residues. CDR3 protein: CATSQRGTSGRNEQFF. The CDR3 nucleotides are TGTGCCACCAGCCAGAGGGGGACTAGCGGGAGGAATGAGCAGTTCTTC.

The chain combines TRBV7-6 with TRBJ2-7; TRBD1 agrees at 12 bases. Germline V CDR1 and CDR2: SGHVS, FNYEAQ. The CDR3 is 14 amino acids. V gave up 4 bases and J gave up 5 bases; unmatched junction bases: 3. The DNA of the CDR3 is TGTGCCAGCAGCTGGGACAGGGGGCGGAACGAGCAGTACTTC. Translating it yields CASSWDRGRNEQYF.

This chain connects TRBV5-1 to TRBJ2-5, with D possibly TRBD1 on 5 matching bases. Germline V gene data show CDR1 as SGHRS and CDR2 as YFSETQ. V lost 0 bases, J lost 1 base, and 7 bases lay in between. The CDR3 sequence is 14 residues long. CDR3 loop: CASSLGQIQETQYF. CDR3 in DNA: TGCGCCAGCAGCTTGGGACAGATCCAAGAGACCCAGTACTTC.

This sequence joins TRBV11-3 and TRBJ2-2; TRBD1 is a possible D gene (5 bases). CDR1 is SGHNT, CDR2 YENEEA, per germline. The CDR3 spans 14 residues. Trimming removed 5 bases at V and 3 bases at J, with 10 bases between. The CDR3 nucleotides are TGTGCCAGCAGCCCCGGCAGGGACACCGGGGAGCTGTTTTTT. This codes for CASSPGRDTGELFF.

V is TRBV11-3 and J is TRBJ1-1, with 8 bases identical to TRBD1. After removal of 6 bases from V and 3 bases from J, the junction contained 15 bases not matched to a gene. The V gene's germline CDR1 is SGHNT and CDR2 YENEEA. There are 17 residues in the CDR3. The CDR3 protein is CASRPGRGQILHTEAFF. The CDR3 DNA reads TGTGCCAGCAGGCCGGGCAGGGGGCAGATTCTGCACACTGAAGCTTTCTTT.

V gene TRBV6-8 combines with J gene TRBJ2-2; D unresolved. The germline gives CDR1 MNHGY, CDR2 SAAAGT. CDR3 length: 13 amino acids. With 5 bases removed from V and 6 bases from J, the gap between germline ends came to 10 bases. CDR3 protein: CASSPGSSGELFF. The CDR3 nucleotides are TGTGCCAGCAGTCCCGGGTCGTCCGGGGAGCTGTTTTTT.

The chain links TRBV10-2 to TRBJ2-2, with D perhaps matching TRBD1 (6 bases). The CDR3 has 15 amino acids. Trimming pared 5 bases from V and 6 bases from J, leaving 16 bases between. Germline-derived CDR1 and CDR2 are WSHSY and SAAADI. The CDR3 DNA reads TGCGCCAGCAGTTACTCGAGTACAGGGCCCGGGGAGCTGTTTTTT. Protein product: CASSYSSTGPGELFF.

In its sample, this clone was seen once. The chain employs TRBV6-8 and TRBJ1-3; D not certain. Trimming shortened V by 5 bases and J by 0 bases, and 5 bases separated the two germline ends. The germline V gene encodes CDR1 MNHGY and CDR2 SAAAGT. CDR3 size: 13 residues. As DNA, the CDR3 is TGTGCCAGCAGTATCAGCTCTGGAAACACCATATATTTT. It is translated as CASSISSGNTIYF.

This clone was seen more than once but under ten times. V usage is TRBV28 and J usage is TRBJ1-5, with a possible D match to TRBD1 (6 bases). Trimming left V 7 bases short and J 3 bases short, with 19 bases between. The germline gives CDR1 MDHEN, CDR2 SYDVKM. This CDR3 has 16 residues. The CDR3 sequence is CASNEGRGIVNQPQHF. CDR3 in DNA: TGTGCCAGCAATGAGGGGAGGGGGATTGTCAATCAGCCCCAGCATTTT.